The next 31 T cell receptor beta chains were all read from a single sample in a study of read filtering for tumor transcriptome and immune sequencing. This library used roughly 370 ng RNA and molecular barcoded adaptors spanning alpha/delta and beta/gamma chains. TCRdb re-called the reads with MiXCR, one entry per CDR3 protein. Found here are around 140,000 distinct CDR3 sequences, about 13% of them singletons; the top ten hold 8.4%. Input material: a population of CD138-negative cells sorted from bone marrow. All receptors derive from a donor at least 40 years old with multiple myeloma.

This clonotype has a count of ten or more. The rearrangement uses TRBV12-3 or TRBV12-4 and TRBJ2-2, with D perhaps TRBD2 (6 bases). The V and J ends lost 7 bases and 7 bases respectively, with 22 bases between them. The CDR3 contains 16 residues. The CDR3 DNA reads TGTGCCAGCACCAATTACCGGGAGTCGAATTTCGGGGAGCTGTTTTTT. Its translation: CASTNYRESNFGELFF.

This clonotype appeared a few times. This chain joins TRBV19 and TRBJ2-4; D possibly corresponds to TRBD1 (5 bases). The CDR3 covers 16 residues. V was pared by 1 base and J by 0 bases, with 10 bases between. Germline lookup yields CDR1 LNHDA and CDR2 SQIVND (reference sequence). CDR3 region: CASSIVSGLAKNIQYF. The CDR3 DNA sequence: TGTGCCAGTAGTATAGTGTCAGGGCTAGCCAAAAACATTCAGTACTTC.

This clonotype turned up a few times. This chain uses TRBV20-1 with TRBJ2-5; possible D gene TRBD2, 6 bases. CDR1 and CDR2 (germline): DFQATT, SNEGSKA (reference sequence). This CDR3 spans 15 amino acids. Trimming took off 0 bases at V and 1 base at J, with 12 bases between the two ends. The DNA for the CDR3 is TGCAGTGCTAGAGATCTCCGGGGGTCCCAAGAGACCCAGTACTTC. Translation gives CSARDLRGSQETQYF.

A few counts support this clonotype. The V gene is TRBV20-1, the J gene TRBJ2-2; 8 bases are a match to TRBD2. The J segment lost 5 bases and the V segment lost 3 bases, leaving 8 bases of the junction unmatched. The CDR3 extends over 15 amino acids. Germline CDR1 DFQATT, CDR2 SNEGSKA (reference sequence). DNA of the CDR3: TGCAGTGCTAGGCCGGGGGGGGCGGGTACCGGGGAGCTGTTTTTT. This codes for CSARPGGAGTGELFF.

Comment on this clonotype: This could be a read error, since a much larger clone is one nucleotide away. J is TRBJ2-1 and V is TRBV6-2 or TRBV6-3; 8 nucleotides agree with TRBD2. The J call may be wrong; the DNA end is better matched by TRBJ2-7. The CDR3 is 18 residues long. Germline V CDR1 and CDR2: MNHEY, SVGEGT. The CDR3 region has the DNA TGTGCCAGCAGTTACCCTACTGCGGGGGGCAATTCCTACAATGAGCAGTACTTC. This encodes CASSYPTAGGNSYNEQYF.

Comments on this clonotype: A much larger clone is a single base away; this may be a read error. The chain has TRBV30 and TRBJ2-2, with a tentative D call TRBD2 (6 bases). This CDR3 has 13 amino acids. CDR1 and CDR2 (germline): GTSNPN, SVGIG (reference sequence). CDR3 sequence reads: CAWAGHRAGGLFF. The CDR3 DNA sequence: TGTGCCTGGGCAGGCCACCGCGCCGGGGGGCTGTTTTTT.

At least ten counts were recorded for this clonotype. The chain links TRBV3-1 to TRBJ2-5; 8 positions match TRBD1. Trimming removed 4 bases from V and 0 bases from J; junction bases left unmatched: 7. CDR3 length: 16 residues. Germline V lookup: CDR1 LGHDT, CDR2 YNNKEL (reference sequence). The CDR3 DNA reads as TGTGCCAGCAGCCCCCGACAGGGGAACGACCAAGAGACCCAGTACTTC. It encodes CASSPRQGNDQETQYF.

This clonotype occurred many times. The chain joins TRBV21-1 to TRBJ1-1. TRBV21-1 is classified as a pseudogene. The CDR3 spans 11 residues. CDR3 nucleotides: TGTGCCAGCAGCTCGAACACTGAAGCTTTCTTT. Protein sequence: CASSSNTEAFF.

For this clonotype: Since a much larger clone is just one base distant, this may be a read error. The chain has TRBV4-3 and TRBJ2-7, with TRBD1 matching 12 bases. The CDR3 is 16 residues long. CDR1 is LGHNA, CDR2 YSLEER, per germline. V was pared by 1 base and J by 6 bases, with 7 bases of the junction left unmatched. Here the CDR3 DNA reads TGCGCCAGCAGCCAAGGGACCGGGACAGGGGGCGGCGAGCAGTACTTC. It is translated as CASSQGTGTGGGEQYF.

This clonotype was detected many times. The genes are TRBV4-1 and TRBJ1-5; 7 bases are a match to TRBD1. The junction had 9 bases not matched to a gene; V was cut back by 0 bases and J by 4 bases. Germline V gene sequence: CDR1 MGHRA, CDR2 YSYEKL. The length of the CDR3 is 17 residues. In DNA form, the CDR3 reads TGCGCCAGCAGCCAAGATCCCCTGACAGGGCTTAATCAGCCCCAGCATTTT. Its translation: CASSQDPLTGLNQPQHF.

In this sample, this clonotype turned up many times. The rearrangement joins TRBV5-4 to TRBJ2-1, with TRBD2 identical over 11 bases. Germline V lookup: CDR1 SGHNT, CDR2 YYREEE (reference sequence). With V trimmed by 4 bases and J by 4 bases, 4 bases remained unmatched. The CDR3 sequence is 15 residues long. Here the CDR3 reads CASSEGLAEYNEQFF. CDR3 DNA: TGTGCCAGCAGCGAGGGACTAGCGGAATACAATGAGCAGTTCTTC.

This clonotype came up many times. The rearrangement joins TRBV3-1 to TRBJ2-4; no definite D call. Germline V lookup: CDR1 LGHDT, CDR2 YNNKEL (reference sequence). This CDR3 is 17 amino acids long. V was clipped by 1 base and J by 1 base, with 14 bases between them. The CDR3 DNA reads TGTGCCAGCAGCCAAGTGGGCGAATCGGTGGCCAAAAACATTCAGTACTTC. This sequence encodes CASSQVGESVAKNIQYF.

In regard to this clonotype: A much larger clone lies one base from this, so it may be a read error. The missing conserved phenylalanine or tryptophan at the end of this CDR3 makes a read error likely. V gene TRBV10-3 combines with J gene TRBJ2-1; a weak D match, TRBD2 (5 bases). V was trimmed by 5 bases and J by 9 bases, leaving 8 bases between them. The germline V gene encodes CDR1 ENHRY and CDR2 SYGVKD. CDR3 length equals 11 residues. The CDR3 region is CAISTGGEQFS. CDR3 coding DNA: TGTGCCATCAGTACCGGAGGTGAGCAGTTCTCC.

In this sample, this clonotype turned up many times. This chain uses TRBV5-1 with TRBJ2-7; D might be TRBD1 (5 bases). V lost 0 bases and J lost 1, with 17 bases in between. The V gene's germline CDR1 is SGHRS and CDR2 YFSETQ. CDR3 length equals 17 residues. CDR3 DNA sequence: TGCGCCAGCAGCTTGGAACCCCCCGGGCAGGGATCCTACGAGCAGTACTTC. It specifies CASSLEPPGQGSYEQYF.

This clonotype has a count of ten or more. The chain couples TRBV24-1 to TRBJ1-5; 8 bases map to TRBD1. The germline V gene encodes CDR1 KGHDR and CDR2 SFDVKD. V lost 4 bases, J lost 2 bases, and 6 bases stayed unmatched. CDR3 length: 16 residues. The CDR3 DNA sequence: TGTGCCACCAGTGAACCAGGGGGCACGGGCAATCAGCCCCAGCATTTT. This translates into CATSEPGGTGNQPQHF.

This clonotype was seen at least ten times. The chain has TRBV7-9 and TRBJ2-1, with D uncertain. The CDR3 consists of 14 residues. Germline V gives CDR1 SEHNR, CDR2 FQNEAQ (reference sequence). V was shortened by 1 base and J by 5 bases, with 9 bases between the two germline ends. In DNA, the CDR3 is TGTGCCAGCAGCTTAGTCATCGACAACAATGAGCAGTTCTTC. Encoded protein: CASSLVIDNNEQFF.

This clonotype has a single count. A much larger clone differs by one base, so this may be a read error. The chain is built from TRBV4-1 and TRBJ2-3; unclear D gene. CDR3 length: 13 residues. Looked up from germline, CDR1 is MGHRA and CDR2 is YSYEKL. CDR3 region: CASSQDPGDTPYF. In nucleotides, the CDR3 is TGCGCCAGCAGCCAAGACCCTGGGGATACGCCGTATTTT.

At least ten counts were recorded for this clonotype. The chain employs TRBV20-1 and TRBJ2-6; 9 nucleotides agree with TRBD1. J gave up 0 bases and V 3 bases, and 3 bases lay outside the gene matches. Looked up from germline, CDR1 is DFQATT and CDR2 is SNEGSKA (reference sequence). The CDR3 length is 16 residues. The CDR3 sequence is CSARDRGNSGANVLTF. The CDR3, as DNA: TGCAGTGCTAGGGACAGGGGAAACTCTGGGGCCAACGTCCTGACTTTC.

As to this clonotype: A much larger clone lies a single base off, so this may be a read error. The J gene is TRBJ1-1, the V gene TRBV6-5; D gene uncertain. The CDR3 covers 14 residues. Per the germline V gene, CDR1 is MNHEY and CDR2 is SVGAGI. The CDR3 spells CASNYCHGSTEAFF. The CDR3 bases are TGTGCCAGCAATTACTGCCATGGGTCCACTGAAGCTTTCTTT.

This clonotype was seen at least ten times. The chain has TRBV27 and TRBJ2-1, with 7 positions matching TRBD2. Germline-derived CDR1 and CDR2 are MNHEY and SMNVEV (reference sequence). V shed 4 bases and J 3 bases; nucleotides not matched to a gene: 3. The CDR3 contains 14 residues. CDR3 DNA: TGTGCCAGCAGTTGGGGGGGAGTCTACAATGAGCAGTTCTTC. It yields the protein CASSWGGVYNEQFF.

This clonotype was seen a handful of times. The chain is built from TRBV7-9 and TRBJ1-3; D remains ambiguous. Trimming removed 10 bases from V and 1 base from J, with 11 bases in between. The CDR3 length is 13 residues. Germline V gene sequence: CDR1 SEHNR, CDR2 FQNEAQ (reference sequence). As DNA, the CDR3 is TGTGCCACCTCAACCCGTTCTGGAAACACCATATATTTT. It specifies CATSTRSGNTIYF.

The table lists this clonotype with many counts. The rearrangement uses TRBV12-5 and TRBJ2-3, with D possibly being TRBD2 (5 bases). Germline assignment: CDR1 LGHNT and CDR2 FRNRAP. Trimming shortened V by 2 bases and J by 4 bases, and 16 bases separated the two germline ends. This CDR3 is 16 amino acids long. The CDR3 loop reads CASGLLRGLTADTQYF. The CDR3 DNA reads as TGTGCTAGTGGTTTGCTCAGAGGGTTGACGGCAGATACGCAGTATTTT.

Many counts were recorded for this clonotype. This rearrangement joins TRBV19 to TRBJ2-1; 7 bases align to TRBD2. The CDR3 is made up of 15 amino acids. Germline assignment: CDR1 LNHDA and CDR2 SQIVND (reference sequence). With 1 base clipped from V and 6 bases from J, the junction kept 6 bases outside the gene matches. Here the CDR3 reads CASSIGRLASNEQFF. The CDR3 nucleotides read TGTGCCAGTAGTATAGGAAGACTAGCTAGCAATGAGCAGTTCTTC.

Points on this clonotype: This clone may be a read error of a much larger clone one base away. This chain uses TRBV6-5 with TRBJ2-7, with a weak D call TRBD1 (6 bases). Germline V gives CDR1 MNHEY, CDR2 SVGAGI. The CDR3 contains 12 residues. CDR3 bases: TGTGCCTGCAGTTATGGGGGCAACGAGCAGTACTTC. This codes for CACSYGGNEQYF.

This clonotype was recorded many times. This rearrangement joins TRBV15 to TRBJ1-1; TRBD1 aligns across 9 bases. The CDR3 consists of 19 residues. The trim removed 0 bases at V and 0 bases at J, leaving 11 bases unmatched. Per germline, CDR1 LNHNV and CDR2 YYDKDF (reference sequence). The CDR3 DNA sequence: TGTGCCACCAGCAGAGATCTCGGGCGGACAGGGGACCTGAACACTGAAGCTTTCTTT. Its protein is CATSRDLGRTGDLNTEAFF. Full variable domain (rest looked up from reference TRBV15 and TRBJ1-1): DAMVIQNPRYQVTQFGKPVTLSCSQTLNHNVMYWYQQKSSQAPKLLFHYYDKDFNNEADTPDNFQSRRPNTSFCFLDIRSPGLGDTAMYLCATSRDLGRTGDLNTEAFFGQGTRLTVV.

For this clonotype: A clone one base away is much larger, so this may be a read error. CDR3 DNA: TGCGCCAGCAGCCTAGCGGGCCCTCCCGCAGATACGCAGTATTTT. It codes for CASSLAGPPADTQYF. The chain recombines TRBV5-1 with TRBJ2-3; TRBD2 matches at 8 bases. The germline V gene encodes CDR1 SGHRS and CDR2 YFSETQ. The ends lost 4 bases at V and 4 bases at J; junction bases unmatched: 8. The CDR3 extends over 15 amino acids.

Many counts were recorded for this clonotype. The chain employs TRBV6-2 or TRBV6-3 and TRBJ2-1, with TRBD2 matching over 7 bases. Trimming took 5 bases from V and 3 from J; bases not matched to a gene: 7. Germline loops: CDR1 MNHEY, CDR2 SVGEGT. The CDR3 consists of 15 residues. In DNA, the CDR3 is TGTGCCAGCAGTCCAAGCGGGAACCGCTACAATGAGCAGTTCTTC. Protein: CASSPSGNRYNEQFF.

This clonotype was seen a handful of times. Possible read error: a much larger clone is one base away. The gene calls are TRBV24-1 and TRBJ2-3, with 7 positions matching TRBD2. The length of the CDR3 is 15 residues. Germline assignment: CDR1 KGHDR and CDR2 SFDVKD. The CDR3 DNA reads TGTGCCACCGGTGACCCAACTAGCGCCCCGGATACGCAGTATTTT. This encodes CATGDPTSAPDTQYF.

The chain carries TRBV7-9 and TRBJ2-3; TRBD2 matches at 10 bases. The trim removed 8 bases at V and 0 bases at J, leaving 8 bases unmatched. Germline CDR1 is SEHNR and CDR2 is FQNEAQ (reference sequence). The length of the CDR3 is 16 residues. CDR3 nucleotides: TGTGCCAGCGGGCCCCTAGCGGGGGCTAGCACAGATACGCAGTATTTT. This translates into CASGPLAGASTDTQYF. Together with reference TRBV7-9 and TRBJ2-3, the CDR3 gives the full variable domain: DTGVSQNPRHKITKRGQNVTFRCDPISEHNRLYWYRQTLGQGPEFLTYFQNEAQLEKSRLLSDRFSAERPKGSFSTLEIQRTEQGDSAMYLCASGPLAGASTDTQYFGPGTRLTVL.

A note on this clonotype: It may be a read error: a sequence one base away is much more abundant. This chain links TRBV4-1 with TRBJ2-2; D might be TRBD2 (7 bases). Germline CDR1 and CDR2: MGHRA and YSYEKL. The CDR3 spans 16 residues. DNA of the CDR3: TGCGCCAGCAGCCAGGGGACCCAGGGGTACAGCGGGGTGCTGTTTTTT. This codes for CASSQGTQGYSGVLFF.

In regard to this clonotype: A read error may account for a junction end that differs from germline. The chain is built from TRBV6-2 or TRBV6-3 and TRBJ2-1, with 10 bases identical to TRBD2. CDR3 size: 17 residues. Germline-derived CDR1 and CDR2 are MNHEY and SVGEGT. CDR3 protein: CASSYRLRTSGCNGQFF. Here the CDR3 DNA reads TGTGCCAGCAGTTACAGACTTCGGACTAGCGGATGCAATGGGCAGTTCTTC.